This T cell receptor (beta chain) is drawn from a study of shared clonotypes between healthy human individuals. The CDR3 is 16 residues long. Losses at the gene ends were 5 bases for V and 0 bases for J; bases not matched to a gene: 5. Looked up from germline, CDR1 is WNHNN and CDR2 is SYGVQD (reference sequence). This clone was detected ten times or more. Profiling relied on immunoSEQ multiplex PCR, and the TCRdb table lists in-frame clones only, not all of them. The table lists approximately 320,000 clones, roughly 70% of them singletons. The material sequenced was memory CD4+ T cells sorted from blood. Subset here: CD45RA-negative fraction. The TCR was taken from a man aged 25-40 years in good health. The chain carries TRBV10-1 and TRBJ2-1; TRBD2 aligns across 9 bases. The CDR3 is CASSRTSVSSYNEQFF. The CDR3 coding sequence is TGCGCCAGCAGTCGGACTAGCGTTAGCTCCTACAATGAGCAGTTCTTC.